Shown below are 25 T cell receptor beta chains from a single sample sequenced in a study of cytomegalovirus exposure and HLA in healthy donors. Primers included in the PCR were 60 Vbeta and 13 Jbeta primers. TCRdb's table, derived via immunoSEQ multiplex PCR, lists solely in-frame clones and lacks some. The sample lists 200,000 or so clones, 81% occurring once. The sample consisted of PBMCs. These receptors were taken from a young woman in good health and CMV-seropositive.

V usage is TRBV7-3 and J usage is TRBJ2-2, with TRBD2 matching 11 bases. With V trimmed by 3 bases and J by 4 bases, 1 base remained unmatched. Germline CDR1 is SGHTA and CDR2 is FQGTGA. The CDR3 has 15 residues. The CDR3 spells CASSLTSGATGELFF. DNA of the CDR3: TGTGCCAGCAGCTTGACTAGCGGGGCCACCGGGGAGCTGTTTTTT.

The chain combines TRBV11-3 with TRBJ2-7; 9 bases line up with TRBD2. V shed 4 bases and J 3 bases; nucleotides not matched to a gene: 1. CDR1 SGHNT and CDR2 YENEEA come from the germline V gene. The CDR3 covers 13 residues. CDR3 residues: CASSWTSVYEQYV. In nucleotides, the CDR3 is TGTGCCAGCAGCTGGACTAGCGTCTACGAGCAGTACGTC.

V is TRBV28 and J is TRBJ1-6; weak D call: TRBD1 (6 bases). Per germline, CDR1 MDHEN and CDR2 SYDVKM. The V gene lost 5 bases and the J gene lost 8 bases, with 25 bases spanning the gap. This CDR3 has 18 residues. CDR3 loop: CASSTGRGLGSFDSPLHF. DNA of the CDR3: TGTGCCAGCAGTACTGGGCGGGGGCTCGGAAGTTTTGATTCACCCCTCCACTTT.

The CDR3 loop is CASSEARNWGNQPQHF. DNA for the CDR3: TGTGCCAGCAGTGAAGCCAGGAATTGGGGCAATCAGCCCCAGCATTTT. The rearrangement links TRBV6-1 to TRBJ1-5, with D unclear. With 0 bases removed from V and 2 bases from J, the gap between germline ends came to 11 bases. This CDR3 is built from 16 residues. CDR1 and CDR2 (germline): MNHNS, SASEGT.

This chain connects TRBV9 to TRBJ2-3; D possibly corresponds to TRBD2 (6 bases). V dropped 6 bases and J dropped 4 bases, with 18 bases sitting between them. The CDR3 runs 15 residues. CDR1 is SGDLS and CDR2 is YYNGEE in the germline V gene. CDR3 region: CASTYSGRVSDTQYF. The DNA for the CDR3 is TGTGCCAGCACTTATAGCGGACGTGTGTCAGATACGCAGTATTTT.

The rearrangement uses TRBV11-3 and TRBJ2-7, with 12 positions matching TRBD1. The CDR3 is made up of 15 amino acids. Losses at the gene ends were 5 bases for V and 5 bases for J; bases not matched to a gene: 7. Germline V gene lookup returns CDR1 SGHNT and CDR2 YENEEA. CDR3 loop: CASSARDRGLDEQYF. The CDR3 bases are TGTGCCAGCAGCGCCCGGGACAGGGGGCTTGACGAGCAGTACTTC.

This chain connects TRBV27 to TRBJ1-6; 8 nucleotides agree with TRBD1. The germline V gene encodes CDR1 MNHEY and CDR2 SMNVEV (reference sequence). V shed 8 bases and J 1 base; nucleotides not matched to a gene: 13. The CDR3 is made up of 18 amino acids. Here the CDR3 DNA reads TGTGCCAGCGCTCCTGGACAGGGCAGAAGTTCCTATAATTCACCCCTCCACTTT. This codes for CASAPGQGRSSYNSPLHF.

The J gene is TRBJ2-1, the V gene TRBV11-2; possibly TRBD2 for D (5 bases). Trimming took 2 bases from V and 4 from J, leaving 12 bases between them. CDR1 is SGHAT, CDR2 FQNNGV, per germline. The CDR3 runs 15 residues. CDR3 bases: TGTGCCAGCAGCTTATTTTGGACGGGATACAATGAGCAGTTCTTC. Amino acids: CASSLFWTGYNEQFF.

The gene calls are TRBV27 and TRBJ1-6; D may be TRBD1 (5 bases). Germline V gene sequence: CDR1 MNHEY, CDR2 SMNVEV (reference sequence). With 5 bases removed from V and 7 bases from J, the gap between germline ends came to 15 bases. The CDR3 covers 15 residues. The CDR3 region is CASSLRQSLNSPLHF. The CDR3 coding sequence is TGTGCCAGCAGTCTAAGACAGAGTTTAAATTCACCCCTCCACTTT.

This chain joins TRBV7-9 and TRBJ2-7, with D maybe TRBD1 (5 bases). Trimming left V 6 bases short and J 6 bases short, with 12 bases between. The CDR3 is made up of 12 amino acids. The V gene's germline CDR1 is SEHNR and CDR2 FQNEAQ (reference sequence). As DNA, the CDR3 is TGTGCCAGCAGGCCTCCAGGGATCGAGCAGTACTTC. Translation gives CASRPPGIEQYF. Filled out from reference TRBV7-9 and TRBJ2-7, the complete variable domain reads DTGVSQNPRHKITKRGQNVTFRCDPISEHNRLYWYRQTLGQGPEFLTYFQNEAQLEKSRLLSDRFSAERPKGSFSTLEIQRTEQGDSAMYLCASRPPGIEQYFGPGTRLTVT.

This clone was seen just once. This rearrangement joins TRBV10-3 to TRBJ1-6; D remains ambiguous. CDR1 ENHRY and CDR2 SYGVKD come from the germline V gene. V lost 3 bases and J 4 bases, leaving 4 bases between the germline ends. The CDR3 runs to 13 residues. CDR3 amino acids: CAISEQYNSPLHF. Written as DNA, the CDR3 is TGTGCCATCAGTGAACAGTATAATTCACCCCTCCACTTT.

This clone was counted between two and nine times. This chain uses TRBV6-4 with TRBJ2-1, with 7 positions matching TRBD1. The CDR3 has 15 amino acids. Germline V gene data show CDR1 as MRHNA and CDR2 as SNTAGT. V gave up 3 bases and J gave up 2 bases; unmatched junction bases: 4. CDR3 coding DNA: TGTGCCAGCAGTGAAACGACAGGGACCTACAATGAGCAGTTCTTC. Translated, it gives CASSETTGTYNEQFF.

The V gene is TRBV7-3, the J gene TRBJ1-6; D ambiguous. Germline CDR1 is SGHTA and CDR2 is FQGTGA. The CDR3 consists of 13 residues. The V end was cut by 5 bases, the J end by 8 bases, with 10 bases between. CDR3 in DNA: TGTGCCAGCAGCACAAATAAAGATTCACCCCTCCACTTT. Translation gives CASSTNKDSPLHF.

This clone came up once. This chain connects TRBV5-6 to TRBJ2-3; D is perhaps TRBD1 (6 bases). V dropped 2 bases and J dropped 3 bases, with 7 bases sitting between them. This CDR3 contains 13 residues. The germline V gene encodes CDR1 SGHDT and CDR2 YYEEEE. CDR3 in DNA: TGTGCCAGCAGCTTTGGACAGACAGATACGCAGTATTTT. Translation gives CASSFGQTDTQYF.

The CDR3 region has the DNA TGTGCCAGCAGCTTTAGCGGGGGGAGCCTTTACGAGCAGTACTTC. This codes for CASSFSGGSLYEQYF. The chain couples TRBV5-4 to TRBJ2-7; TRBD2 matches at 10 bases. V was pared by 2 bases and J by 4 bases, with 6 bases of the junction left unmatched. Germline assignment: CDR1 SGHNT and CDR2 YYREEE (reference sequence). This CDR3 is 15 amino acids long.

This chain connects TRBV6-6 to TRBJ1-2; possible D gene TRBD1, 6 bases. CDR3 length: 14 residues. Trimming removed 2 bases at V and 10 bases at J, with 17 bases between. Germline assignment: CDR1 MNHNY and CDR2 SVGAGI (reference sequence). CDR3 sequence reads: CASSYGDRYQDYTF. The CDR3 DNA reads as TGTGCCAGCAGTTACGGTGACAGGTACCAGGACTACACCTTC.

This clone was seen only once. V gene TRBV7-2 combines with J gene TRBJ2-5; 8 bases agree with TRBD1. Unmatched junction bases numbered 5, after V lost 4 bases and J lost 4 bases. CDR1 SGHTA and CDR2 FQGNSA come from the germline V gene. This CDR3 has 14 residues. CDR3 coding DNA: TGTGCCAGCAGCTCCAGGGGGCTGGGAGAGACCCAGTACTTC. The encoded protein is CASSSRGLGETQYF.

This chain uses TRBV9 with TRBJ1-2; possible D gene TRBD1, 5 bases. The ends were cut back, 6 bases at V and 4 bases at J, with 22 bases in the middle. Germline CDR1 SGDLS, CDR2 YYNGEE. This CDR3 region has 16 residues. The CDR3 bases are TGTGCCAGCACCTCCGACAGAATCTTGAACCTCTATGGCTACACCTTC. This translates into CASTSDRILNLYGYTF.

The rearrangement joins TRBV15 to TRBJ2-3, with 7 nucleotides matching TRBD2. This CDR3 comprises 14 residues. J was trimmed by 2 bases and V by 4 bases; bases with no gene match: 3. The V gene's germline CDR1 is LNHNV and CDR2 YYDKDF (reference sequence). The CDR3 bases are TGTGCCACCAGCATCGGGGGGACCACAGATACGCAGTATTTT. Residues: CATSIGGTTDTQYF.

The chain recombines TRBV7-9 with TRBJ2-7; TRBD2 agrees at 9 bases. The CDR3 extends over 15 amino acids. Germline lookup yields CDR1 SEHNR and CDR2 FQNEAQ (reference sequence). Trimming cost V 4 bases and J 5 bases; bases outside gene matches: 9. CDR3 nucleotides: TGTGCCAGCAGCTCATTAGCGGGGGCGAAGAACGAGCAGTACTTC. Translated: CASSSLAGAKNEQYF.

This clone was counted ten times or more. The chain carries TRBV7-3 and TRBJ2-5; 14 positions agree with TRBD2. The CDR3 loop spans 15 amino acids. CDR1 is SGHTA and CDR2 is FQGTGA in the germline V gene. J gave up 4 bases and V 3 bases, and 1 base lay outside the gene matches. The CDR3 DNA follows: TGTGCCAGCAGCTTGACTAGCGGGGGGGCAGAGACCCAGTACTTC. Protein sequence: CASSLTSGGAETQYF.

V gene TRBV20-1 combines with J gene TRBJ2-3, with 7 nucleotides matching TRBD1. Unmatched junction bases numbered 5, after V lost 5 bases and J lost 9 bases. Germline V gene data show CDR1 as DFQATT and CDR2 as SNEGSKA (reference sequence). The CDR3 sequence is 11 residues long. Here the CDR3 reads CSAPGGRTQYF. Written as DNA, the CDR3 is TGCAGTGCTCCAGGGGGACGGACGCAGTATTTT.

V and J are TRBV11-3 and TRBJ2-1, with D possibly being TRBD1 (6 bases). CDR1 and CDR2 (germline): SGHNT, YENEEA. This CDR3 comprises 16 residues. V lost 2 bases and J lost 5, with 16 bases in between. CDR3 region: CASSLSRGRRNNEQFF. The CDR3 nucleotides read TGTGCCAGCAGCTTATCCAGGGGACGGCGGAACAATGAGCAGTTCTTC.

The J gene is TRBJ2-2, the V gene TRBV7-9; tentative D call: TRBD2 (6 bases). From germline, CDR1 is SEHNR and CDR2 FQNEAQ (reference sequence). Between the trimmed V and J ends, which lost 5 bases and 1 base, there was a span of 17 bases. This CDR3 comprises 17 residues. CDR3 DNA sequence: TGTGCCAGCAGCGTGCCTGATTTCGGGGGGAACACCGGGGAGCTGTTTTTT. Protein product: CASSVPDFGGNTGELFF.

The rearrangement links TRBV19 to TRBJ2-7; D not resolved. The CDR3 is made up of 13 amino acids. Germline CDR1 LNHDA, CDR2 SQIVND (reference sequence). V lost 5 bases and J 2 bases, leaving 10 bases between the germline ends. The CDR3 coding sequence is TGTGCCAGTAGTTGGGCCAGTACCTACGAGCAGTACTTC. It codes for CASSWASTYEQYF.